The clone carrying this T cell receptor (beta chain) was seen repeatedly, ten times or more. The time point: newly diagnosed GD, antithyroid drugs for less than 3 months. The TCR library used RNA extracted from PBMCs. CDR3 regions were amplified by Arm-PCR using iRepertoire HTBI primers to build TCR beta libraries. TCRdb fed the multiplex PCR reads into MiXCR, producing one record per CDR3 protein. The sample shows about 240,000 distinct CDR3 sequences, 20% of them seen only once. The data originate from a study of regulatory T cells in long-lasting Graves disease. The source is a female donor with Graves disease. The source was peripheral blood mononuclear cells (PBMCs), collected at new diagnosis, from a patient treated with antithyroid drugs.

The CDR3 DNA follows: TGTGCCAGCAGTTACTCGAGCCAGGCTGAAGCTTTCTTT. It is translated as CASSYSSQAEAFF. V is TRBV6-2 or TRBV6-3 and J is TRBJ1-1; D is unclear. Germline CDR1 MNHEY, CDR2 SVGEGT. The V gene lost 0 bases and the J gene lost 6 bases, with 8 bases spanning the gap. The CDR3 covers 13 residues.